This T cell receptor (beta chain) derives from a study of control samples from healthy donors and cancer patients (dated by TCRdb to about 2020). Libraries were constructed by the immunoSEQ multiplex PCR assay. TCRdb limited this immuneACCESS table to in-frame rearrangements with V and J called. A share of clones is missing; checked studies link under half to unresolved V genes, and the rest is unexplained. The sample contains some 67,000 clones, about 90% of them found a single time. Of the sample, 2% to 2.5% is held by the ten largest clones. Regarding this clone: Its target antigen remains unknown. Base qualities are missing; no much larger clone stands one base away.

V loses 7 bases of germline sequence and J loses 0 bases, and the interval between the two ends is 9 bases. The CDR3, from cysteine to phenylalanine, totals 13 residues. Here the CDR3 DNA is all that survives: 39 bases in frame from base 1. Sequences MNHNY (CDR1) and SVGAGI (CDR2) are obtained from the germline V gene (reference sequence). The chain employs TRBV6-6 and TRBJ1-1; no D gene can be assigned with confidence. The TCR was taken from a woman aged 50 to 60 with head and neck cancer. Source material: PBMCs. DNA sequence: TGTGCCAGCACCGGACGGATGAACACTGAAGCTTTCTTT. Protein translation: CASTGRMNTEAFF.